A single sample gave rise to the 18 T cell receptor beta chains below, sequenced in a study of blood T cell repertoires in COVID-19. Assay used: immunoSEQ multiplex PCR; TCRdb lists only in-frame clones, some missing. The sample has 100,000 to 150,000 clones, 70% to 90% seen once. Sequencing was performed on PBMCs or T cells enriched from blood (not recorded which). These receptors originate from a woman in her forties or fifties who had recovered from COVID-19.

This chain connects TRBV5-1 to TRBJ2-1; 9 nucleotides match TRBD2. CDR1 is SGHRS, CDR2 YFSETQ, per germline. The CDR3 loop spans 15 amino acids. The J segment lost 3 bases and the V segment lost 2 bases, leaving 3 bases of the junction unmatched. The DNA for the CDR3 is TGCGCCAGCAGCTTTGGCGGGGGGGTCTACAATGAGCAGTTCTTC. It codes for CASSFGGGVYNEQFF.

This chain connects TRBV7-9 to TRBJ2-1; 12 bases map to TRBD2. This CDR3 is built from 16 residues. With V trimmed by 3 bases and J by 5 bases, 5 bases remained unmatched. Per germline, CDR1 SEHNR and CDR2 FQNEAQ (reference sequence). As DNA, the CDR3 is TGTGCCAGCAGCTTGAGGACTAGCGGGGAACACAATGAGCAGTTCTTC. Translating it yields CASSLRTSGEHNEQFF.

The chain is built from TRBV5-1 and TRBJ2-1, with D tentatively TRBD2 (6 bases). CDR3 length: 14 residues. Per germline, CDR1 SGHRS and CDR2 YFSETQ. V was trimmed by 5 bases and J by 6 bases, leaving 15 bases between them. This CDR3 reads CASRMGLPSNEQFF. CDR3 coding DNA: TGCGCCAGCAGGATGGGACTCCCAAGCAATGAGCAGTTCTTC.

The genes are TRBV7-2 and TRBJ1-2; the D gene is possibly TRBD1 (6 bases). Trimming took off 3 bases at V and 4 bases at J, with 12 bases between the two ends. CDR3 length equals 14 residues. Germline V gene data show CDR1 as SGHTA and CDR2 as FQGNSA. This chain's CDR3 is CASSFGGGPYGYTF. The CDR3 DNA sequence: TGTGCCAGCAGCTTTGGTGGGGGCCCCTATGGCTACACCTTC.

The rearrangement uses TRBV7-2 and TRBJ2-2; the D gene is possibly TRBD2 (7 bases). The CDR3 is 15 residues long. V was cut by 5 bases and J by 8 bases, with 18 bases left in between. Germline V lookup: CDR1 SGHTA, CDR2 FQGNSA. In nucleotides, the CDR3 is TGTGCCAGCAGCCCTTTGGGGGGGGGCGCAGGGGAGCTGTTTTTT. Amino acids: CASSPLGGGAGELFF.

The chain is built from TRBV9 and TRBJ2-1; D is possibly TRBD2 (5 bases). Between the trimmed V and J ends, which lost 3 bases and 3 bases, there was a span of 22 bases. Germline CDR1 reads SGDLS; CDR2 reads YYNGEE. This CDR3 has 18 amino acids. The CDR3 region is CASSADRRRTPNYNEQFF. In DNA, the CDR3 is TGTGCCAGCAGCGCTGATAGGAGGAGGACTCCTAACTACAATGAGCAGTTCTTC.

In DNA, the CDR3 is TGTGCCAGCTCACCGGGGCTCAGACAGGGGGGCTATGGCTACACCTTC. Translated, it gives CASSPGLRQGGYGYTF. The chain combines TRBV18 with TRBJ1-2, with 9 bases fitting TRBD1. V trimming: 3 bases; J trimming: 4 bases; junction bases outside the gene matches: 9. This CDR3 is built from 16 residues. Germline V lookup: CDR1 KGHSH, CDR2 LQKENI. Full variable domain (outside the CDR3, taken from reference TRBV18 and TRBJ1-2): NAGVMQNPRHLVRRRGQEARLRCSPMKGHSHVYWYRQLPEEGLKFMVYLQKENIIDESGMPKERFSAEFPKEGPSILRIQQVVRGDSAAYFCASSPGLRQGGYGYTFGSGTRLTVV.

This chain joins TRBV30 and TRBJ1-5, with 9 bases fitting TRBD1. The CDR3 totals 14 residues. Germline values: CDR1 GTSNPN, CDR2 SVGIG (reference sequence). Unmatched junction bases numbered 2, after V lost 1 base and J lost 4 bases. This chain's CDR3 is CAWSEGTGNQPQHF. CDR3 nucleotide sequence: TGTGCCTGGAGTGAGGGGACAGGGAATCAGCCCCAGCATTTT.

This chain uses TRBV7-9 with TRBJ1-2, with a weak D call TRBD1 (5 bases). Germline V lookup: CDR1 SEHNR, CDR2 FQNEAQ (reference sequence). This CDR3 contains 13 residues. Between the trimmed V and J ends, which lost 1 base and 8 bases, there was a span of 11 bases. CDR3 residues: CASSLDQGTGYTF. The DNA of the CDR3 is TGTGCCAGCAGCTTAGATCAGGGAACGGGCTACACCTTC.

This clone was found once. The chain uses TRBV9 and TRBJ1-6, with a possible D match to TRBD1 (6 bases). Germline CDR1 reads SGDLS; CDR2 reads YYNGEE. Trimming pared 3 bases from V and 13 bases from J, leaving 14 bases between. The CDR3 has 13 amino acids. The CDR3 protein is CASSARGSPPLHF. In DNA, the CDR3 is TGTGCCAGCAGCGCCAGGGGAAGCCCGCCCCTCCACTTT.

This CDR3 reads CASSTSGTGGSVAFF. The CDR3 DNA follows: TGTGCCAGCAGCACATCCGGGACAGGGGGAAGTGTAGCTTTCTTT. The chain couples TRBV3-1 (or the pseudogene TRBV3-2) to TRBJ1-1; 11 bases align to TRBD1. Losses at the gene ends were 5 bases for V and 10 bases for J; bases not matched to a gene: 12. In germline, CDR1 is LGHDT, CDR2 YNNKEL (reference sequence). This CDR3 is 15 amino acids long.

The chain is built from TRBV11-2 and TRBJ1-1; no firm D call. CDR1 is SGHAT, CDR2 FQNNGV, per germline. Trimming cost V 4 bases and J 5 bases, with 5 bases left between them. The CDR3 is made up of 11 amino acids. CDR3 in DNA: TGTGCCAGCAGCTCCGTAACTGAAGCTTTCTTT. This encodes CASSSVTEAFF.

The chain employs TRBV24-1 and TRBJ2-3, with 15 bases matching TRBD2. The V and J ends lost 3 bases and 1 base, in that order; junction bases with no gene match: 7. This CDR3 has 19 residues. Per the germline V gene, CDR1 is KGHDR and CDR2 is SFDVKD. The CDR3 protein is CATSDPGLAGGRGTDTQYF. For the CDR3, the DNA is TGTGCCACCAGTGATCCGGGACTAGCGGGGGGTCGAGGCACAGATACGCAGTATTTT.

The J gene is TRBJ2-5, the V gene TRBV5-4, with a possible D match to TRBD1 (6 bases). Germline CDR1 is SGHNT and CDR2 is YYREEE (reference sequence). V lost 4 bases and J 4 bases, leaving 17 bases between the germline ends. This CDR3 region has 15 residues. The CDR3 coding sequence is TGTGCCAGCAGCCCGAAACAGGGCCTGGGAGAGACCCAGTACTTC. This translates into CASSPKQGLGETQYF.

V is TRBV6-5 and J is TRBJ1-1; 8 positions agree with TRBD1. CDR3 size: 15 residues. Germline CDR1 and CDR2: MNHEY and SVGAGI. Germline trimming cut 5 bases from V and 11 bases from J; bases unmatched to any gene: 16. CDR3: CASSLSGQGSPRAFF. CDR3 bases: TGTGCCAGCAGTCTATCCGGACAGGGTTCTCCTCGGGCTTTCTTT.

The chain joins TRBV6-5 to TRBJ1-2, with TRBD1 matching 7 bases. CDR3 length: 12 residues. Germline CDR1 and CDR2: MNHEY and SVGAGI. Germline trimming cut 6 bases from V and 6 bases from J; bases unmatched to any gene: 4. The CDR3: CASRAGTDGYTF. The CDR3 nucleotides read TGTGCCAGCAGGGCGGGGACAGATGGCTACACCTTC.

The chain couples TRBV7-2 to TRBJ2-1; 8 nucleotides match TRBD2. The CDR3 totals 14 residues. The ends lost 1 base at V and 9 bases at J; junction bases unmatched: 5. The germline V gene has CDR1 SGHTA and CDR2 FQGNSA. CDR3 residues: CASSLGLAGGEQFF. DNA for the CDR3: TGTGCCAGCAGCTTAGGGCTAGCGGGTGGTGAGCAGTTCTTC.

The V call is TRBV9, the J call TRBJ2-1; perhaps TRBD1 as D (6 bases). The germline V and J ends were trimmed by 0 bases and 4 bases, with 11 bases remaining between them. The CDR3 loop spans 15 amino acids. Germline CDR1 SGDLS, CDR2 YYNGEE. The chain's CDR3 is CASSVVGQSYNEQFF. The CDR3 region has the DNA TGTGCCAGCAGCGTAGTAGGACAGTCTTACAATGAGCAGTTCTTC.